One TCR beta chain is described in this entry. Produced via immunoSEQ multiplex PCR; TCRdb's table is partial and in-frame only. In the table there are fewer than 30,000 clones, roughly 83% of which are singletons. The data derive from a study of PD-L1 blockade in urothelial cancer. Losses at the gene ends were 5 bases for V and 6 bases for J; bases not matched to a gene: 2. The CDR3 spans 13 residues. Germline values: CDR1 LNHDA, CDR2 SQIVND (reference sequence). This receptor was taken from a man between 65 and 85 years old with urothelial cancer. The source was PBMCs, collected around atezolizumab (anti-PD-L1) treatment. V gene TRBV19 combines with J gene TRBJ2-1, with 9 bases identical to TRBD2. CDR3 in DNA: TGTGCCAGTAGTTCGGGACTAGCCAATGAGCAGTTCTTC. It translates to CASSSGLANEQFF.